These T cell receptor beta chains were read from a single sample in a study of CD8 T cells in Susac syndrome. TCRdb recomputed calls from the immunoSEQ multiplex PCR reads with MiXCR, one row per CDR3 protein. The sample lists approximately 77,000 distinct CDR3 sequences, roughly 91% occurring once. Input material: CD4+ T cells from PBMCs. Receptor source: a human donor with Susac syndrome. Both conserved end residues are part of each CDR3.

CDR3	V	J	length
CSVVPRDVNASEAFF	TRBV29-1	TRBJ1-1	15
CASGQGGGRSEQFF	TRBV10-3	TRBJ2-1	14
CASSYRVGGKSTGELFF	TRBV6-5	TRBJ2-2	17
CASSGSLGEQFF	TRBV9	TRBJ2-1	12
CASSLEAGTNQETQYF	TRBV7-8	TRBJ2-5	16
CASSVGRVGNSPLHF	TRBV9	TRBJ1-6	15
CASSSMTDLSYGYTF	TRBV27	TRBJ1-2	15
CASSPTLFQPQHF	TRBV11-2	TRBJ1-5	13
CASSQQLISGNTIYF	TRBV7-2	TRBJ1-3	15
CASSKAGQGKNEQFF	TRBV6-1	TRBJ2-1	15